This T cell receptor beta chain was captured in a study of tumor-infiltrating lymphocytes in primary liver carcinoma. Making TCR beta cDNA involved around 500 ng total RNA and a constant-region primer. Construction of TCR beta libraries relied on three successive nested multiplex PCR rounds employing slightly modified ARM-PCR. Rounds one and two of PCR, each of roughly 11 cycles, were primed with TRBV1-TRBV30 forward primers and a C-beta reverse primer. TCRdb ran MiXCR on the multiplex PCR reads and lists one entry per CDR3 protein. In the table there are approximately 24,000 distinct CDR3 sequences, around three quarters of which are singletons. In the case of this clonotype: The missing conserved phenylalanine or tryptophan at the end of this CDR3 makes a read error likely.

DNA and RNA were both co-extracted from 20-30 mg of bulk tissue that had not been sorted. Each tumor had five separate regions sampled. The CDR3 is 13 residues long. Germline V gene sequence: CDR1 SGHAT, CDR2 FQNNGV. This clonotype was sampled from a man in his forties or fifties with primary liver carcinoma and hepatitis B virus infection. The chain is built from TRBV11-2 and TRBJ1-2; D is uncertain. The sequenced material came from liver tumor tissue from sampling region 3. The subset denotes: tumor region T3, left-lateral pole. CDR3 in amino acids: CVSSLGANYGYTI. The CDR3 DNA reads as TGTGTCAGCAGTTTAGGAGCTAACTATGGCTACACCATC.